The 14 T cell receptor beta chains in this list originate from one sample, sequenced in a study of shared clonotypes between healthy human individuals. TCRdb's copy holds only in-frame clones and misses some; the assay was immunoSEQ multiplex PCR. The table includes under 2.5 million clones, roughly 92% detected once. The sequencing sample was made of naive CD4+ T cells from PBMCs. Subset described: CD45RA+ positively selected. These receptors came from a young man in good health. Some clones in this sample may be carry-over from other donors' samples.

This clone was recorded once. This sequence joins TRBV9 and TRBJ2-1; 10 nucleotides align to TRBD1. The trim removed 4 bases at V and 2 bases at J, leaving 3 bases unmatched. The CDR3 runs 15 residues. Germline-derived CDR1 and CDR2 are SGDLS and YYNGEE. In nucleotides, the CDR3 is TGTGCCAGCAGCAGACAGGGGGCCGCCTACAATGAGCAGTTCTTC. This codes for CASSRQGAAYNEQFF.

Comment on this clone: Relative to the germline gene, one junction end is altered; a read error may explain this. This sequence joins TRBV10-1 and TRBJ1-5; D remains unclear. This CDR3 spans 16 amino acids. Germline assignment: CDR1 WNHNN and CDR2 SYGVQD (reference sequence). CDR3 nucleotides: TGCGCCAGCAGTGAGTCCGGCCAGGTTAGCGATCAGCCCCAGCATTTT. Amino acids: CASSESGQVSDQPQHF.

The chain has TRBV5-6 and TRBJ2-1; D uncertain. CDR3 size: 12 residues. The V end was cut by 4 bases, the J end by 10 bases, with 12 bases between. Germline V gene sequence: CDR1 SGHDT, CDR2 YYEEEE. CDR3 nucleotide sequence: TGTGCCAGCAGCCGGCCTGTCGGGGAGCAGTTCTTC. It specifies CASSRPVGEQFF.

This sequence joins TRBV29-1 and TRBJ1-3, with D tentatively TRBD1 (6 bases). Per germline, CDR1 SQVTM and CDR2 ANQGSEA. Trimming removed 3 bases at V and 7 bases at J, with 13 bases between. The CDR3 has 13 amino acids. Here the CDR3 reads CSVEEQGGNTIYF. The CDR3 region has the DNA TGCAGCGTTGAGGAACAGGGAGGTAACACCATATATTTT.

This chain connects TRBV5-4 to TRBJ2-7, with D possibly matching TRBD2 (5 bases). The CDR3 runs 11 residues. V lost 4 bases and J lost 6, with 8 bases in between. The V gene's germline CDR1 is SGHNT and CDR2 YYREEE (reference sequence). CDR3 bases: TGTGCCAGCAGCCAGGCGGGCGAGCAGTACTTC. Translated, it gives CASSQAGEQYF.

The chain couples TRBV4-3 to TRBJ1-1, with D perhaps matching TRBD1 (5 bases). V dropped 0 bases and J dropped 6 bases, with 8 bases sitting between them. CDR1 and CDR2 (germline): LGHNA, YSLEER. The CDR3 is made up of 13 amino acids. CDR3 nucleotide sequence: TGCGCCAGCAGCCAAGAAGGGGTCTCTGAAGCTTTCTTT. As protein: CASSQEGVSEAFF.

The chain combines TRBV10-1 with TRBJ1-1; 8 bases fit TRBD1. V lost 5 bases, J lost 6 bases, and 14 bases stayed unmatched. The germline V gene has CDR1 WNHNN and CDR2 SYGVQD (reference sequence). This CDR3 region has 16 residues. The CDR3 protein is CASSLYRTGLRPEAFF. The CDR3 DNA follows: TGCGCCAGCAGTTTGTATCGGACAGGGTTGAGGCCTGAAGCTTTCTTT.

In DNA form, the CDR3 reads TGTGCCAGCAGTGGGCAGGGGACGAATCAGCCCCAGCATTTT. This sequence encodes CASSGQGTNQPQHF. This chain joins TRBV6-6 and TRBJ1-5; a possible D gene is TRBD1 (6 bases). This CDR3 spans 14 amino acids. The germline CDR1 and CDR2 sequences are MNHNY and SVGAGI (reference sequence). Trimming removed 5 bases at V and 4 bases at J, with 12 bases between.

A remark on this clone: This sample also contains other DNA sequences that code for the same CDR3. The gene calls are TRBV28 and TRBJ2-7; TRBD1 matches at 7 bases. V lost 5 bases, J lost 0 bases, and 7 bases stayed unmatched. CDR1 MDHEN and CDR2 SYDVKM come from the germline V gene. This CDR3 region has 15 residues. Written as DNA, the CDR3 is TGTGCCAGCAGTCCTACAGGGGCACTCTCCTACGAGCAGTACTTC. It specifies CASSPTGALSYEQYF.

The rearrangement uses TRBV7-2 and TRBJ2-5; D tentatively reads TRBD1 or TRBD2 (6 bases each). Per germline, CDR1 SGHTA and CDR2 FQGNSA. The CDR3 runs to 15 residues. Trimming removed 3 bases at V and 4 bases at J, with 15 bases between. The CDR3 region has the DNA TGTGCCAGCAGCTTTTACCGGGGGCTGGGAGAGACCCAGTACTTC. Translated, it gives CASSFYRGLGETQYF.

This clone was seen a handful of times. V usage is TRBV14 and J usage is TRBJ1-1, with TRBD1 as a possible D gene (5 bases). The CDR3 runs to 13 residues. From germline, CDR1 is SGHDN and CDR2 FVKESK. V gave up 4 bases and J gave up 8 bases, with 14 bases separating them. The CDR3, as DNA: TGTGCCAGCAGCCGGATACCGGGACTCGAAGCTTTCTTT. It codes for CASSRIPGLEAFF.

J is TRBJ1-2 and V is TRBV7-9; TRBD1 might be the D (5 bases). Germline values: CDR1 SEHNR, CDR2 FQNEAQ (reference sequence). V was clipped by 3 bases and J by 4 bases, with 15 bases between them. This CDR3 has 15 residues. CDR3: CASSLLGPETYGYTF. In DNA, the CDR3 is TGTGCCAGCAGCTTGTTGGGGCCCGAGACCTATGGCTACACCTTC.

This chain links TRBV7-9 with TRBJ2-7; 11 positions agree with TRBD2. The CDR3 runs to 18 residues. Losses at the gene ends were 5 bases for V and 0 bases for J; bases not matched to a gene: 12. The germline V gene encodes CDR1 SEHNR and CDR2 FQNEAQ (reference sequence). The CDR3 sequence is CASSGRGLAEFYSYEQYF. CDR3 bases: TGTGCCAGCAGCGGACGGGGACTAGCGGAGTTTTACTCCTACGAGCAGTACTTC.

With regard to this clone: This same CDR3 is encoded by further DNA sequences in the sample. This chain joins TRBV6-5 and TRBJ2-3, with D unresolved. Germline values: CDR1 MNHEY, CDR2 SVGAGI. Trimming removed 6 bases from V and 0 bases from J, with 10 bases in between. The CDR3 runs to 14 residues. The CDR3 region has the DNA TGTGCCAGCAGCCGCATCGCTAGCACAGATACGCAGTATTTT. It encodes CASSRIASTDTQYF.